Shown below are 5 T cell receptor beta chains from a single sample sequenced in a study of blood T cells in healthy people across ages. A second PCR, run for roughly 7 to 11 cycles, used a sample-barcoded 5' primer plus a J-beta primer mix. TCRdb re-called the 5' RACE reads with MiXCR, one entry per CDR3 protein. The data hold over 450,000 distinct CDR3 sequences, with about 24% observed a single time. This same sample was also part of a study on T cells of mothers and their children.

Sequenced: blood. The receptors derive from a boy between 10 and 17 years old in good health.

This clonotype was detected a few times. This rearrangement joins TRBV6-6 to TRBJ1-1; no firm D call. Germline CDR1 and CDR2: MNHNY and SVGAGI (reference sequence). CDR3 length equals 12 residues. Trimming stripped 7 bases from V and 0 bases from J, with 6 bases between. The CDR3 protein is CASIGVNTEAFF. CDR3 in DNA: TGTGCCAGCATCGGGGTGAACACTGAAGCTTTCTTT.

The chain uses TRBV27 and TRBJ1-1; D remains unclear. Per the germline V gene, CDR1 is MNHEY and CDR2 is SMNVEV (reference sequence). With 0 bases removed from V and 5 bases from J, the gap between germline ends came to 10 bases. This CDR3 contains 14 residues. CDR3 DNA: TGTGCCAGCAGTTTATCGGGCGCATTGACTGAAGCTTTCTTT. Its translation: CASSLSGALTEAFF.

This clonotype was recorded a few times. The chain carries TRBV28 and TRBJ1-2; D is perhaps TRBD1 (5 bases). V lost 6 bases to trimming and J lost 7 bases, with 27 bases between them. Germline assignment: CDR1 MDHEN and CDR2 SYDVKM. This CDR3 contains 17 residues. DNA for the CDR3: TGTGCCAGCAGCCTTCGCCGGGGGGGGATCCGCGATGGTGGCTACACCTTC. This gives the protein CASSLRRGGIRDGGYTF.

The chain is built from TRBV6-1 and TRBJ1-5, with 7 positions matching TRBD1. Germline CDR1 is MNHNS and CDR2 is SASEGT. The CDR3 is made up of 19 amino acids. J was trimmed by 3 bases and V by 6 bases; bases with no gene match: 20. The CDR3 sequence is CASRTNRDRIERDNQPQHF. CDR3 in DNA: TGTGCCAGCAGAACTAACCGGGACAGAATCGAACGGGACAATCAGCCCCAGCATTTT.

This clonotype turned up a few times. V and J are TRBV4-3 and TRBJ2-1; 9 nucleotides agree with TRBD2. Gene TRBJ2-7 matches the end of the DNA better, so the J call may be wrong. CDR1 and CDR2 from the germline V gene are LGHNA and YSLEER. CDR3 size: 16 residues. This chain's CDR3 is CASSQDAGGQDYEQYF. CDR3 nucleotides: TGCGCCAGCAGCCAAGATGCGGGGGGGCAGGACTACGAGCAGTACTTC.